These 27 T cell receptor beta chains share one sample of origin, sequenced in a study of blood T cell repertoires in COVID-19 (dated by TCRdb to the early 2020s). Libraries were made using the immunoSEQ multiplex PCR assay. This is the immuneACCESS table as TCRdb keeps it, with only in-frame sequences that have V and J called. A part of the clones is gone; compared with another copy, unresolved V genes explain less than half, and the rest is unexplained. For this sample there are roughly 28,000 clones; nearly 90% appear just once. The ten largest clonotypes hold 9% to 9.5% of the sample. Sequenced: peripheral blood. These receptors all stem from a human donor in a cohort sampled during active COVID-19.

The chain has TRBV6-1 and TRBJ2-1; the D gene is possibly TRBD2 (6 bases). Germline-derived CDR1 and CDR2 are MNHNS and SASEGT. This CDR3 has 14 amino acids. V was shortened by 3 bases and J by 4 bases, with 10 bases between the two germline ends. This CDR3 is CASSDGGNYNEQFF. Written as DNA, the CDR3 is TGTGCCAGCAGTGATGGGGGGAATTACAATGAGCAGTTCTTC.

The chain links TRBV30 to TRBJ2-3; TRBD1 aligns across 8 bases. This CDR3 region has 14 residues. V gave up 2 bases and J gave up 6 bases; unmatched junction bases: 7. CDR1 and CDR2 (germline): GTSNPN, SVGIG (reference sequence). The CDR3 region has the DNA TGTGCCTGGAGTCCTTCGGACAGGGAGGATACGCAGTATTTT. Translation: CAWSPSDREDTQYF.

CDR3 sequence reads: CASSMRSGGGTDTQYF. The CDR3 DNA sequence: TGTGCCAGTAGTATGAGGTCGGGGGGAGGGACAGATACGCAGTATTTT. This sequence joins TRBV19 and TRBJ2-3, with 7 bases matching TRBD2. This CDR3 has 16 residues. Looked up from germline, CDR1 is LNHDA and CDR2 is SQIVND (reference sequence). V shed 3 bases, J shed 3 bases, and the junction held 9 bases outside the gene matches.

With regard to this clone: A read error may account for a junction end that differs from germline. The rearrangement joins TRBV14 to TRBJ2-1, with 7 bases lining up with TRBD1. Germline CDR1 reads SGHDN; CDR2 reads FVKESK. The CDR3 spans 15 residues. CDR3 nucleotide sequence: TGTGCCAGCAGCGAAGATTGGGGACAGAGGAATGAGCAGTTCTTC. This encodes CASSEDWGQRNEQFF.

This clone is a singleton in its sample. This rearrangement joins TRBV3-1 (or the pseudogene TRBV3-2) to TRBJ2-1; TRBD2 aligns across 11 bases. J was trimmed by 7 bases and V by 2 bases; bases with no gene match: 7. The CDR3 runs 16 residues. From germline, CDR1 is LGHDT and CDR2 YNNKEL (reference sequence). The CDR3 bases are TGTGCCAGCAGCCAACAAACTAGCGGGAGATTGAATGAGCAGTTCTTC. Its translation is CASSQQTSGRLNEQFF.

The chain uses TRBV6-6 and TRBJ1-1; D remains ambiguous. CDR1 is MNHNY, CDR2 SVGAGI, per germline (reference sequence). This CDR3 has 13 amino acids. Trimming cost V 5 bases and J 1 base, with 8 bases left between them. The CDR3 is CASSAEENTEAFF. The CDR3 nucleotides are TGTGCCAGCAGTGCCGAGGAGAACACTGAAGCTTTCTTT.

The chain joins TRBV3-1 (or the pseudogene TRBV3-2) to TRBJ2-7; the match to TRBD2 covers 9 bases. The CDR3 extends over 17 amino acids. Unmatched junction bases numbered 7, after V lost 1 base and J lost 0 bases. Germline assignment: CDR1 LGHDT and CDR2 YNNKEL (reference sequence). CDR3 sequence: CASSQGPAGGSSYEQYF. The CDR3 region has the DNA TGTGCCAGCAGCCAAGGGCCTGCGGGAGGGAGCTCCTACGAGCAGTACTTC.

The chain has TRBV19 and TRBJ2-7; a weak D match, TRBD1 (6 bases). The CDR3 is made up of 15 amino acids. V lost 4 bases, J lost 9 bases, and 22 bases lay in between. From germline, CDR1 is LNHDA and CDR2 SQIVND (reference sequence). The CDR3 bases are TGTGCCAGTAGTACCCCAGGGGATCCGGCGTCATTGCAGTACTTC. The encoded protein is CASSTPGDPASLQYF.

The J gene is TRBJ1-1, the V gene TRBV25-1; 9 nucleotides match TRBD1. The CDR3 totals 14 residues. Germline lookup yields CDR1 MGHDK and CDR2 SYGVNS. After removal of 6 bases from V and 1 base from J, the junction contained 3 bases not matched to a gene. In nucleotides, the CDR3 is TGTGCCAGCAGAGCACAGGGGGCGAACACTGAAGCTTTCTTT. Its translation is CASRAQGANTEAFF.

This chain uses TRBV7-6 with TRBJ2-7; 7 bases align to TRBD2. Germline V gives CDR1 SGHVS, CDR2 FNYEAQ. The CDR3 has 14 residues. The J segment lost 0 bases and the V segment lost 6 bases, leaving 5 bases of the junction unmatched. The CDR3 coding sequence is TGTGCCAGCAGTGGGGCGGGAGCCTCCTACGAGCAGTACTTC. Protein product: CASSGAGASYEQYF.

This chain connects TRBV7-2 to TRBJ2-1, with 9 nucleotides matching TRBD2. This CDR3 has 16 amino acids. The V and J ends lost 4 bases and 6 bases, in that order; junction bases with no gene match: 10. Germline values: CDR1 SGHTA, CDR2 FQGNSA. The CDR3 region has the DNA TGTGCCAGCAGCTCAACGGCGACTAGCGGACTCAATGAGCAGTTCTTC. Translation gives CASSSTATSGLNEQFF. The entire variable domain, with the rest obtained from reference TRBV7-2 and TRBJ2-1, is as follows: GAGVSQSPSNKVTEKGKDVELRCDPISGHTALYWYRQSLGQGLEFLIYFQGNSAPDKSGLPSDRFSAERTGGSVSTLTIQRTQQEDSAVYLCASSSTATSGLNEQFFGPGTRLTVL.

This rearrangement joins TRBV5-1 to TRBJ2-3; TRBD2 aligns across 14 bases. From germline, CDR1 is SGHRS and CDR2 YFSETQ. The CDR3 consists of 16 residues. Trimming took 4 bases from V and 4 from J; bases not matched to a gene: 5. CDR3 residues: CASSMTSGGAPDTQYF. The CDR3 DNA sequence: TGCGCCAGCAGCATGACTAGCGGGGGGGCCCCAGATACGCAGTATTTT.

This sequence joins TRBV11-2 and TRBJ1-1; D is perhaps TRBD1 (6 bases). The V gene lost 5 bases and the J gene lost 0 bases, with 7 bases spanning the gap. This CDR3 comprises 13 residues. The germline CDR1 and CDR2 sequences are SGHAT and FQNNGV. DNA for the CDR3: TGTGCCAGCAGCGGACAGCTGAACACTGAAGCTTTCTTT. It specifies CASSGQLNTEAFF.

This chain uses TRBV5-1 with TRBJ1-1; TRBD1 matches 9 bases. The CDR3 totals 14 residues. V shed 3 bases, J shed 2 bases, and the junction held 2 bases outside the gene matches. The germline V gene encodes CDR1 SGHRS and CDR2 YFSETQ. As DNA, the CDR3 is TGCGCCAGCAGCTCACAGGGGGCTAACACTGAAGCTTTCTTT. It yields the protein CASSSQGANTEAFF.

The chain joins TRBV7-9 to TRBJ1-1, with D unresolved. This CDR3 is 15 amino acids long. The V gene lost 5 bases and the J gene lost 2 bases, with 15 bases spanning the gap. Per germline, CDR1 SEHNR and CDR2 FQNEAQ (reference sequence). The CDR3, as DNA: TGTGCCAGCAGCAAAAGTCTCGGGAAAAACACTGAAGCTTTCTTT. Its translation is CASSKSLGKNTEAFF. The whole variable domain, remainder taken from reference TRBV7-9 and TRBJ1-1, is DTGVSQNPRHKITKRGQNVTFRCDPISEHNRLYWYRQTLGQGPEFLTYFQNEAQLEKSRLLSDRFSAERPKGSFSTLEIQRTEQGDSAMYLCASSKSLGKNTEAFFGQGTRLTVV.

The chain recombines TRBV19 with TRBJ2-5; no firm D call. Germline V gene sequence: CDR1 LNHDA, CDR2 SQIVND (reference sequence). This CDR3 is built from 16 residues. V was trimmed by 3 bases and J by 5 bases, leaving 19 bases between them. CDR3 DNA: TGTGCCAGTAGTATCCGACAAGGTCTCCGGTCGGAGACCCAGTACTTC. Translating gives CASSIRQGLRSETQYF.

The rearrangement uses TRBV9 and TRBJ2-1; 9 bases agree with TRBD2. Unmatched junction bases numbered 5, after V lost 0 bases and J lost 7 bases. This CDR3 comprises 15 residues. The germline CDR1 and CDR2 sequences are SGDLS and YYNGEE. The CDR3 reads CASSVGGSGGNEQFF. The CDR3 region has the DNA TGTGCCAGCAGCGTAGGCGGGAGCGGGGGGAATGAGCAGTTCTTC.

The V call is TRBV6-5, the J call TRBJ1-5; D unclear. Looked up from germline, CDR1 is MNHEY and CDR2 is SVGAGI. This CDR3 is 13 amino acids long. Between the trimmed V and J ends, which lost 2 bases and 7 bases, there was a span of 9 bases. The CDR3 sequence: CASSYVGGQPQHF. CDR3 coding DNA: TGTGCCAGCAGTTACGTAGGAGGACAGCCCCAGCATTTT.

V usage is TRBV3-1 (or the pseudogene TRBV3-2) and J usage is TRBJ1-1; D not certain. The CDR3 totals 13 residues. Trimming took off 0 bases at V and 7 bases at J, with 9 bases between the two ends. The germline CDR1 and CDR2 sequences are LGHDT and YNNKEL (reference sequence). CDR3 in amino acids: CASSQEVRLEAFF. The CDR3 nucleotides are TGTGCCAGCAGCCAAGAGGTCCGACTTGAAGCTTTCTTT.

On this clone itself: The sample holds other DNA sequences that translate to the same CDR3. The genes are TRBV7-9 and TRBJ1-6; 11 bases agree with TRBD1. CDR1 is SEHNR, CDR2 FQNEAQ, per germline (reference sequence). The CDR3 runs to 14 residues. J lost 8 bases, V lost 5 bases, and 2 bases had no gene match. The CDR3 is CASSRDRGDSPLHF. The CDR3 DNA sequence: TGTGCCAGCAGCCGGGACAGGGGGGATTCACCCCTCCACTTT.

V gene TRBV25-1 combines with J gene TRBJ2-1; D is possibly TRBD2 (5 bases). The CDR3 loop spans 14 amino acids. Germline V gene data show CDR1 as MGHDK and CDR2 as SYGVNS. V lost 7 bases to trimming and J lost 0 bases, with 10 bases between them. The CDR3 nucleotides are TGTGCCAGCACGGACTCGAGCTCCTACAATGAGCAGTTCTTC. It is translated as CASTDSSSYNEQFF.

This clone was detected only a few times. The chain couples TRBV2 to TRBJ1-3, with D perhaps TRBD1 (5 bases). Germline CDR1 SNHLY, CDR2 FYNNEI. The CDR3 extends over 17 amino acids. Deletions cut 8 bases from V and 0 bases from J, with 20 bases between. CDR3 in DNA: TGTGCCAGCCCAAAGGGGAGGGCCGATATCTCTGGAAACACCATATATTTT. This encodes CASPKGRADISGNTIYF.

V gene TRBV27 combines with J gene TRBJ2-7, with D possibly being TRBD2 (6 bases). Trimming shortened V by 5 bases and J by 2 bases, and 13 bases separated the two germline ends. Germline CDR1 MNHEY, CDR2 SMNVEV (reference sequence). The CDR3 length is 14 residues. The CDR3 DNA sequence: TGTGCCAGCAGTATCCGGGACTCGACCTACGAGCAGTACTTC. It translates to CASSIRDSTYEQYF.

The J gene is TRBJ2-1, the V gene TRBV20-1; D gene ambiguous. Germline values: CDR1 DFQATT, CDR2 SNEGSKA (reference sequence). Trimming removed 3 bases at V and 10 bases at J, with 10 bases between. The CDR3 runs to 11 residues. The CDR3 DNA sequence: TGCAGTGCTAGTCAGCTAGGAGAGCAGTTCTTC. It codes for CSASQLGEQFF.

The sample holds a few counts of this clone. This chain uses TRBV13 with TRBJ1-3; 11 positions agree with TRBD1. Per germline, CDR1 PRHDT and CDR2 FYEKMQ (reference sequence). V dropped 0 bases and J dropped 2; count of bases not matched to a gene: 12. The CDR3 runs to 20 residues. The CDR3 sequence is CASSLGGTGGQWRAGNTIYF. The CDR3 DNA reads TGTGCCAGCAGCTTAGGAGGGACAGGGGGACAGTGGAGGGCTGGAAACACCATATATTTT.

J is TRBJ2-1 and V is TRBV18; TRBD2 aligns across 13 bases. The CDR3 spans 15 residues. Germline V gene data show CDR1 as KGHSH and CDR2 as LQKENI. The V and J ends lost 3 bases and 6 bases, in that order; junction bases with no gene match: 2. The CDR3 protein is CASSPRTSGSNEQFF. DNA of the CDR3: TGTGCCAGCTCACCCAGGACTAGCGGGAGCAATGAGCAGTTCTTC.

This sequence joins TRBV29-1 and TRBJ2-7; weak D call: TRBD1 (5 bases). Trimming took 7 bases from V and 2 from J, leaving 12 bases between them. The germline V gene has CDR1 SQVTM and CDR2 ANQGSEA. This CDR3 has 12 residues. Here the CDR3 DNA reads TGCAGCGAAGACAGAGCTACCTACGAGCAGTACTTC. This encodes CSEDRATYEQYF.